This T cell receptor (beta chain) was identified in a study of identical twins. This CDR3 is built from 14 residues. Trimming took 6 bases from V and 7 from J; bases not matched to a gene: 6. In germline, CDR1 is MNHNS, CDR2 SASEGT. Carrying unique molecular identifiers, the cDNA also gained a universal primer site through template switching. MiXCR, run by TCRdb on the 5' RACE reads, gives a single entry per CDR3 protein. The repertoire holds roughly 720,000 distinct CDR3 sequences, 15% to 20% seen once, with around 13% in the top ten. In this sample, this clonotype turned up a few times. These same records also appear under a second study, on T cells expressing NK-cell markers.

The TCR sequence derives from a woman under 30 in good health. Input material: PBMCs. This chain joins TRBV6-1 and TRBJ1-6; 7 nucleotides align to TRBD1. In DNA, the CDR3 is TGTGCCAGCAGACTAACAGGGGTCAATTCACCCCTCCACTTT. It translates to CASRLTGVNSPLHF.